A single sample is the source of the 5 T cell receptor beta chains below, sequenced in a study of T cell responses to AZD1222 COVID-19 vaccine. Using immunoSEQ multiplex PCR, the repertoire was profiled, and TCRdb retains in-frame clones only, with some absent. The sample has 110,000 to 150,000 clones, 90% to 95% seen once. Sequencing was performed on peripheral blood, taken after recovery from COVID-19. These receptors were obtained from an adult who had recovered from COVID-19.

The chain links TRBV5-4 to TRBJ2-7, with D perhaps matching TRBD1 (6 bases). The CDR3 contains 15 residues. Trimming shortened V by 0 bases and J by 5 bases, and 15 bases separated the two germline ends. Per the germline V gene, CDR1 is SGHNT and CDR2 is YYREEE (reference sequence). The CDR3 nucleotides are TGTGCCAGCAGCTTGGGTGGATTGGGGGCCGACGAGCAGTACTTC. It translates to CASSLGGLGADEQYF. Filled out from reference TRBV5-4 and TRBJ2-7, the complete variable domain reads ETGVTQSPTHLIKTRGQQVTLRCSSQSGHNTVSWYQQALGQGPQFIFQYYREEENGRGNFPPRFSGLQFPNYSSELNVNALELDDSALYLCASSLGGLGADEQYFGPGTRLTVT.

CDR3 nucleotides: TGTGCCAGCAGCCAAAAAATCCGGGAGACCCAGTACTTC. It encodes CASSQKIRETQYF. The chain carries TRBV28 and TRBJ2-5; no clear D gene. The germline V gene encodes CDR1 MDHEN and CDR2 SYDVKM. Trimming took 6 bases from V and 5 from J, leaving 13 bases between them. This CDR3 contains 13 residues.

The chain recombines TRBV19 with TRBJ2-7; D is unclear. V was pared by 3 bases and J by 6 bases, with 12 bases between. The CDR3 runs 13 residues. In germline, CDR1 is LNHDA, CDR2 SQIVND (reference sequence). CDR3 nucleotide sequence: TGTGCCAGTAGTATTGCCCCATTGGGCGAGCAGTACTTC. This codes for CASSIAPLGEQYF.

The genes are TRBV4-2 and TRBJ2-2; TRBD1 matches 7 bases. Germline V gene lookup returns CDR1 LGHNA and CDR2 YNFKEQ. The CDR3 has 16 amino acids. The junction had 11 bases not matched to a gene; V was cut back by 6 bases and J by 4 bases. CDR3 DNA: TGTGCCAGCAGAAGAACAGGGGTAACGAGCACCGGGGAGCTGTTTTTT. Amino acids: CASRRTGVTSTGELFF.

The chain couples TRBV5-1 to TRBJ2-5; D is uncertain. Germline V CDR1 and CDR2: SGHRS, YFSETQ. Trimming pared 0 bases from V and 1 base from J, leaving 13 bases between. The CDR3 is made up of 16 amino acids. CDR3 sequence: CASSLVQVTRQETQYF. The CDR3 DNA sequence: TGCGCCAGCAGCTTGGTACAAGTCACACGCCAAGAGACCCAGTACTTC.